A selection of T cell receptor beta chains follows, all from one sample in a study of control samples from healthy donors and cancer patients. The repertoire was sequenced with immunoSEQ multiplex PCR; TCRdb's copy has only in-frame clones and lacks some. The repertoire holds about 150,000 clones, over 90% seen once, with about 2.4% in the top ten. Sequencing was done on a sample of blood. The receptors were gathered from a man aged 50 to 59 in good health. Each CDR3 is given with its conserved first and last residue. A D gene is named only where the DNA matches it firmly. Clone size is given for some rows only: seen once, a few or many times, or a class if the clone is expanded.

CDR3 DNA	CDR3 protein	V gene	J gene	D gene	CDR3 length	clone size
TGTGCCAGCAGCTTAGACCCTAGCCCCAGCACAGATACGCAGTATTTT	CASSLDPSPSTDTQYF	TRBV11-2	TRBJ2-3	NA	16	once
TGTGCCACCAGTGTAGCACCGGGACTAGCGCTGGGTAATGAGCAGTTCTTC	CATSVAPGLALGNEQFF	TRBV24-1	TRBJ2-1	TRBD2	17	NA
TGTGCCAGCAGCCAAGTTGTGATAAACGGAAACACCATATATTTT	CASSQVVINGNTIYF	TRBV3-1/TRBV3-2	TRBJ1-3	NA	15	once
TGTGCCAGCAGTGAATATCAGCCCCAGCATTTT	CASSEYQPQHF	TRBV25-1	TRBJ1-5	NA	11	NA
TGTGCCAGCATTCCAGCCGGGACAGCCCTTACCCTGAAATACTTC	CASIPAGTALTLKYF	TRBV6-5	TRBJ2-4	TRBD1	15	once
TGTGCCAGCAGCCAAGACAGGGAGTATAATTCACCCCTCCACTTT	CASSQDREYNSPLHF	TRBV7-9	TRBJ1-6	TRBD1	15	NA
TGTGCCAGCAGCCCCGAGAGAGGTGTGGAGACCCAGTACTTC	CASSPERGVETQYF	TRBV5-4	TRBJ2-5	NA	14	NA
TGTGCCAGCAGCCTGACGCATCCTAGCACAGATACGCAGTATTTT	CASSLTHPSTDTQYF	TRBV14	TRBJ2-3	NA	15	NA
TGTGCCTGGAGTGCGGGGGAGACCCAGTACTTC	CAWSAGETQYF	TRBV30	TRBJ2-5	NA	11	NA
TGTGCCAGCAGGTCGACTAGCGACGGCACCGGGGAGCTGTTTTTT	CASRSTSDGTGELFF	TRBV7-6	TRBJ2-2	TRBD2	15	NA
TGTGCCAGCAGCCCCTCGGGGACAGGCACGGAGCCCCAGCATTTT	CASSPSGTGTEPQHF	TRBV9	TRBJ1-5	TRBD1	15	few
TGTGCCAGCAGCCTGGGACTAGCGGGAAACACCGGGGAGCTGTTTTTT	CASSLGLAGNTGELFF	TRBV7-2	TRBJ2-2	TRBD2	16	NA
TGCAGTGCTGGGGGGACTCAGCCCCAGCATTTT	CSAGGTQPQHF	TRBV20-1	TRBJ1-5	NA	11	NA
TGTGCCAGCCTTTCCCAAGGGATTACAGGGAACACTGAAGCTTTCTTT	CASLSQGITGNTEAFF	TRBV28	TRBJ1-1	NA	16	few
TGTGCCAGCAGTCACCCAGCGGGGATTTTGGAGCAGTTCTTC	CASSHPAGILEQFF	TRBV28	TRBJ2-1	TRBD2	14	NA
TGCGCCAGCAGCTTGGTTAGGGGGGTGGGCACTGAAGCTTTCTTT	CASSLVRGVGTEAFF	TRBV5-1	TRBJ1-1	NA	15	NA
TGTGCCAGCAGCAGTCCTTTCCCCGGTCCGGATGAAAAACTGTTTTTT	CASSSPFPGPDEKLFF	TRBV21-1	TRBJ1-4	NA	16	NA
TGCGCCAGCAGCCAAGACAGGAGGGACACTGAAGCTTTCTTT	CASSQDRRDTEAFF	TRBV4-1	TRBJ1-1	NA	14	NA
TGTGCCAGCAGACCTCGCGGGGCTACTAATGAAAAACTGTTTTTT	CASRPRGATNEKLFF	TRBV6-5	TRBJ1-4	NA	15	NA
TGTGCCAGCAGCCCCATCGGACCCACCTCGCCCCAGCATTTT	CASSPIGPTSPQHF	TRBV11-2	TRBJ1-5	NA	14	NA
TGTGCCTGGAGTGGACTAGCGTGGGATGAGCAGTTCTTC	CAWSGLAWDEQFF	TRBV30	TRBJ2-1	TRBD2	13	NA
TGCGCCAGCAGTAAGCGGACAGGGGGCACAGATACGCAGTATTTT	CASSKRTGGTDTQYF	TRBV10-1	TRBJ2-3	TRBD1	15	NA
TGCAGTGCCCGACTGTCGACTGAAGCTTTCTTT	CSARLSTEAFF	TRBV20-1	TRBJ1-1	NA	11	NA
TGTGCCAGCAGCGTAGAAGGGTCTGGAAACACCATATATTTT	CASSVEGSGNTIYF	TRBV2	TRBJ1-3	NA	14	once